These 17 T cell receptor beta chains share one sample of origin, sequenced in a study of human versus mouse CDR3 diversity and MHC coevolution. The method was immunoSEQ multiplex PCR; TCRdb's version includes in-frame clones alone and lacks a portion of them. The data contain tens of thousands of clones, around 95% of them singletons. Sequencing used naive CD4+ T cells from blood. Specified subset: CD45RO-negative CD62L-positive naive CD4 T cells. The receptors shown here come from a person aged 25-75 years in good health.

The chain is built from TRBV18 and TRBJ2-5, with a possible D match to TRBD1 (6 bases). There are 14 residues in the CDR3. Germline V gene sequence: CDR1 KGHSH, CDR2 LQKENI. With 4 bases removed from V and 10 bases from J, the gap between germline ends came to 19 bases. The CDR3: CASSLMDRTADQYF. The CDR3 nucleotides are TGTGCCAGCTCACTAATGGACAGAACAGCGGACCAGTACTTC.

This clone was observed once. V gene TRBV28 combines with J gene TRBJ2-7; D gene unclear. There are 13 residues in the CDR3. Between the trimmed V and J ends, which lost 6 bases and 2 bases, there was a span of 11 bases. The V gene's germline CDR1 is MDHEN and CDR2 SYDVKM. CDR3 coding DNA: TGTGCCAGCAGCTCACACATAACCTACGAGCAGTACTTC. Protein: CASSSHITYEQYF.

This sequence joins TRBV5-6 and TRBJ1-1; TRBD1 might be the D (5 bases). Trimming stripped 0 bases from V and 8 bases from J, with 8 bases between. This CDR3 has 12 amino acids. Germline values: CDR1 SGHDT, CDR2 YYEEEE. As DNA, the CDR3 is TGTGCCAGCAGCTTGGGGGGGGTCGAAGCTTTCTTT. Translated: CASSLGGVEAFF.

CDR3: CASSMTGYTEAFF. CDR3 DNA sequence: TGTGCCAGCAGCATGACAGGATACACTGAAGCTTTCTTT. This chain uses TRBV7-2 with TRBJ1-1, with TRBD1 as a possible D gene (6 bases). The CDR3 contains 13 residues. Germline assignment: CDR1 SGHTA and CDR2 FQGNSA. The germline V and J ends were trimmed by 5 bases and 3 bases, with 10 bases remaining between them.

This chain uses TRBV6-5 with TRBJ1-4; D might be TRBD1 (5 bases). CDR1 and CDR2 from the germline V gene are MNHEY and SVGAGI. V lost 6 bases and J lost 8, with 19 bases in between. There are 15 residues in the CDR3. The CDR3 region has the DNA TGTGCCAGCAGGGGAGGGGATGCGGGGGGGGAAAAACTGTTTTTT. Residues: CASRGGDAGGEKLFF.

This clone was counted a single time. In DNA form, the CDR3 reads TGTGCCAGCAGTCGCCTTAGGGGGCCTGAAGCTTTCTTT. This translates into CASSRLRGPEAFF. This chain connects TRBV7-9 to TRBJ1-1, with 7 bases matching TRBD1. The trim removed 6 bases at V and 6 bases at J, leaving 7 bases unmatched. Per the germline V gene, CDR1 is SEHNR and CDR2 is FQNEAQ (reference sequence). There are 13 residues in the CDR3.

This chain uses TRBV9 with TRBJ2-7; TRBD1 matches 7 bases. CDR1 is SGDLS and CDR2 is YYNGEE in the germline V gene. V gave up 4 bases and J gave up 0 bases; unmatched junction bases: 7. The CDR3 is 15 residues long. CDR3 in amino acids: CASSPTGTVSYEQYF. As DNA, the CDR3 is TGTGCCAGCAGCCCCACCGGGACAGTCTCCTACGAGCAGTACTTC. Full variable domain (remainder filled in from reference TRBV9 and TRBJ2-7): DSGVTQTPKHLITATGQRVTLRCSPRSGDLSVYWYQQSLDQGLQFLIQYYNGEERAKGNILERFSAQQFPDLHSELNLSSLELGDSALYFCASSPTGTVSYEQYFGPGTRLTVT.

The chain employs TRBV7-9 and TRBJ2-3, with 7 bases matching TRBD2. The V and J ends lost 5 bases and 1 base, in that order; junction bases with no gene match: 6. Germline V gene data show CDR1 as SEHNR and CDR2 as FQNEAQ (reference sequence). This CDR3 region has 15 residues. This CDR3 reads CASSPGAGGTDTQYF. The CDR3 bases are TGTGCCAGCAGCCCCGGGGCGGGGGGCACAGATACGCAGTATTTT. Based on the CDR3 plus reference TRBV7-9 and TRBJ2-3, the full variable domain is DTGVSQNPRHKITKRGQNVTFRCDPISEHNRLYWYRQTLGQGPEFLTYFQNEAQLEKSRLLSDRFSAERPKGSFSTLEIQRTEQGDSAMYLCASSPGAGGTDTQYFGPGTRLTVL.

This chain links TRBV10-3 with TRBJ2-7, with 7 bases that match TRBD1. The germline CDR1 and CDR2 sequences are ENHRY and SYGVKD. The V gene end was trimmed by 3 bases and the J gene end by 2 bases; junction bases not matched to a gene: 7. CDR3 length: 15 amino acids. The CDR3 DNA reads as TGTGCCATCAGTGACGAGTGGGACAGTACCTACGAGCAGTACTTC. It specifies CAISDEWDSTYEQYF.

The chain has TRBV19 and TRBJ1-4, with 7 bases matching TRBD1. Germline V gene sequence: CDR1 LNHDA, CDR2 SQIVND (reference sequence). V trimming: 6 bases; J trimming: 3 bases; junction bases outside the gene matches: 4. The CDR3 spans 14 residues. CDR3 loop: CASRWTGSNEKLFF. CDR3 DNA sequence: TGTGCCAGTAGATGGACAGGTTCTAATGAAAAACTGTTTTTT.

This chain uses TRBV6-5 with TRBJ2-5; 9 nucleotides agree with TRBD1. This CDR3 region has 14 residues. The germline V gene encodes CDR1 MNHEY and CDR2 SVGAGI. V was pared by 4 bases and J by 3 bases, with 3 bases of the junction left unmatched. The CDR3 DNA reads TGTGCCAGCAGTTCTACAGGGGGCGAAGAGACCCAGTACTTC. This sequence encodes CASSSTGGEETQYF.

The V call is TRBV5-6, the J call TRBJ2-4; 10 nucleotides line up with TRBD1. Germline V gene lookup returns CDR1 SGHDT and CDR2 YYEEEE. V lost 4 bases and J lost 7; bases outside the gene matches: 8. The CDR3 contains 15 residues. This chain's CDR3 is CASSIRDRGRNIQYF. The CDR3 coding sequence is TGTGCCAGCAGCATCCGGGACAGGGGAAGGAACATTCAGTACTTC.

This clone has just a few counts. The chain employs TRBV6-5 and TRBJ2-7; tentatively, D is TRBD1 (6 bases). This CDR3 region has 15 residues. Trimming took 2 bases from V and 0 from J, leaving 11 bases between them. Per germline, CDR1 MNHEY and CDR2 SVGAGI. The CDR3 DNA reads TGTGCCAGCAGTTACGTCTCAGGGGTCTCCTACGAGCAGTACTTC. It translates to CASSYVSGVSYEQYF.

The CDR3, as DNA: TGCGCCAGCGAAAAGACTCCCTCCGGCACCGGGGAGCTGTTTTTT. It translates to CASEKTPSGTGELFF. The genes are TRBV5-1 and TRBJ2-2; D gene uncertain. Trimming removed 7 bases at V and 4 bases at J, with 17 bases between. Germline V gene lookup returns CDR1 SGHRS and CDR2 YFSETQ. CDR3 length: 15 amino acids.

J is TRBJ2-3 and V is TRBV21-1; the D segment call TRBD1 is taken from the table without a DNA check. TRBV21-1 is a listed pseudogene. The CDR3 loop spans 15 amino acids. The CDR3 nucleotides are TGTGCCAGCAGCCGTGGGACAGGAGAAACAGATACGCAGTATTTT. Its translation: CASSRGTGETDTQYF.

This clone has a handful of counts. The chain recombines TRBV10-3 with TRBJ2-7; unclear D gene. V was cut by 3 bases and J by 4 bases, with 7 bases left in between. CDR1 and CDR2 (germline): ENHRY, SYGVKD. The CDR3 is 12 residues long. The CDR3 bases are TGTGCCATCAGTGACAGTCCTTACGAGCAGTACTTC. This codes for CAISDSPYEQYF.

The chain is built from TRBV18 and TRBJ1-1; 10 bases fit TRBD1. CDR3 size: 16 residues. Germline CDR1 is KGHSH and CDR2 is LQKENI. V lost 2 bases to trimming and J lost 5 bases; unmatched junction nucleotides: 8. CDR3 DNA: TGTGCCAGCTCACCAATGGACAGGGGGGGGAGGACTGAAGCTTTCTTT. This sequence encodes CASSPMDRGGRTEAFF.